The 9 T cell receptor beta chains listed next were all sequenced from one sample in a study of Ad26.COV2.S vaccination and SARS-CoV-2 variants. The treatment here: some 19 received Ad26.COV2.S at low or high dose, single or two shots; 5 received placebo; per-sample allocation not given. The samples date from day 63 after the first vaccine or placebo injection. Libraries were prepared by immunoSEQ multiplex PCR; TCRdb keeps only in-frame clonotypes and omits some of them. The data contain approximately 420,000 clones, around nine tenths of them singletons. The input for sequencing was peripheral blood, taken in a trial of Ad26.COV2.S vaccine versus placebo. These receptors all come from a person between 18 and 59 years old who received the Ad26.COV2.S COVID-19 vaccine or a placebo.

In DNA, the CDR3 is TGTGCCAGCAGCTTCGGAATCTCTGGGGCCAACGTCCTGACTTTC. Translating it yields CASSFGISGANVLTF. V usage is TRBV7-2 and J usage is TRBJ2-6, with D hard to call. V was clipped by 3 bases and J by 0 bases, with 6 bases between them. CDR1 and CDR2 (germline): SGHTA, FQGNSA. This CDR3 has 15 amino acids.

The chain combines TRBV21-1 with TRBJ1-1; the table's D call TRBD1 went unverified against the DNA. TRBV21-1 is classified as a pseudogene. The CDR3 contains 13 residues. The CDR3 loop reads CALTGGRNTEAFF. In nucleotides, the CDR3 is TGTGCTTTGACAGGGGGCAGGAACACTGAAGCTTTCTTT.

The V and J genes are TRBV27 and TRBJ2-1; 10 bases agree with TRBD1. Losses at the gene ends were 2 bases for V and 5 bases for J; bases not matched to a gene: 3. Germline V gene lookup returns CDR1 MNHEY and CDR2 SMNVEV (reference sequence). This CDR3 has 15 residues. The CDR3 region is CASSLGQGDHNEQFF. CDR3 DNA sequence: TGTGCCAGCAGTTTAGGACAGGGGGACCACAATGAGCAGTTCTTC.

This clone was observed a single time. This chain links TRBV18 with TRBJ1-1; D perhaps matches TRBD1 (6 bases). V lost 4 bases, J lost 3 bases, and 9 bases lay in between. The germline CDR1 and CDR2 sequences are KGHSH and LQKENI. The CDR3 is 13 residues long. CDR3 in DNA: TGTGCCAGCTCACGAGGGGGGGACACTGAAGCTTTCTTT. Protein sequence: CASSRGGDTEAFF.

The chain uses TRBV30 and TRBJ2-7, with 11 bases that match TRBD2. Trimming cost V 5 bases and J 2 bases; bases outside gene matches: 2. Germline-derived CDR1 and CDR2 are GTSNPN and SVGIG (reference sequence). The CDR3 is 13 residues long. The CDR3 spells CAWAGLAAYEQYF. The CDR3 DNA sequence: TGTGCCTGGGCGGGACTAGCGGCCTACGAGCAGTACTTC.

With respect to this clone: The same CDR3 can be traced to other DNA sequences in this sample. The V gene is TRBV7-8, the J gene TRBJ2-1; D gene uncertain. The ends were cut back, 6 bases at V and 7 bases at J, with 10 bases in the middle. Germline lookup yields CDR1 SGHVS and CDR2 FQNEAQ. The CDR3 sequence is 12 residues long. The CDR3 here is CASSLSPNEQFF. In nucleotides, the CDR3 is TGTGCCAGCAGTCTTAGTCCGAATGAGCAGTTCTTC.

This rearrangement joins TRBV7-2 to TRBJ2-1, with D unresolved. V lost 1 base to trimming and J lost 4 bases, with 11 bases between them. This CDR3 is 15 amino acids long. The germline gives CDR1 SGHTA, CDR2 FQGNSA. CDR3 sequence (DNA): TGTGCCAGCAGCTTAGGGTTCCAGAAGTACAATGAGCAGTTCTTC. Its translation: CASSLGFQKYNEQFF. Full variable domain (remainder filled in from reference TRBV7-2 and TRBJ2-1): GAGVSQSPSNKVTEKGKDVELRCDPISGHTALYWYRQSLGQGLEFLIYFQGNSAPDKSGLPSDRFSAERTGGSVSTLTIQRTQQEDSAVYLCASSLGFQKYNEQFFGPGTRLTVL.

In its sample, this clone was seen a few times. The rearrangement uses TRBV4-3 and TRBJ2-7, with D possibly being TRBD2 (6 bases). V lost 3 bases and J lost 1, with 10 bases in between. Germline loops: CDR1 LGHNA, CDR2 YSLEER. The CDR3 has 14 amino acids. In DNA form, the CDR3 reads TGCGCCAGCAGCCAGTACGGGACTTCCTACGAGCAGTACTTC. This gives the protein CASSQYGTSYEQYF.

The chain couples TRBV3-1 (or the pseudogene TRBV3-2) to TRBJ2-1, with 11 bases identical to TRBD2. V trimming: 0 bases; J trimming: 7 bases; junction bases outside the gene matches: 2. Germline V CDR1 and CDR2: LGHDT, YNNKEL (reference sequence). The CDR3 sequence is 15 residues long. CDR3 region: CASSQDGTSGNEQFF. CDR3 in DNA: TGTGCCAGCAGCCAAGATGGGACTAGCGGAAATGAGCAGTTCTTC.